These 21 T cell receptor beta chains originate from one sample sequenced in a study of blood T cells in healthy people across ages. Through a sample-barcoded 5' primer and a J-beta primer mix, a second PCR was run for roughly 6 to 11 cycles. TCRdb re-derived calls from the 5' RACE reads in MiXCR, one entry per CDR3 protein. Of about 1.8 million distinct CDR3 sequences in the sample, roughly 52% were seen once. Sequenced: blood. Receptors originate from a woman in her forties in good health.

The chain employs TRBV12-5 and TRBJ2-1; D gene ambiguous. The germline V and J ends were trimmed by 6 bases and 8 bases, with 8 bases remaining between them. Germline CDR1 and CDR2: LGHNT and FRNRAP. The CDR3 runs 11 residues. CDR3 coding DNA: TGTGCTAGTGGAGTTAGGGATGAGCAGTTCTTC. Protein: CASGVRDEQFF. Supplemented by reference TRBV12-5 and TRBJ2-1, the full variable domain reads DARVTQTPRHKVTEMGQEVTMRCQPILGHNTVFWYRQTMMQGLELLAYFRNRAPLDDSGMPKDRFSAEMPDATLATLKIQPSEPRDSAVYFCASGVRDEQFFGPGTRLTVL.

The chain employs TRBV20-1 and TRBJ2-3; 9 bases match TRBD1. Germline CDR1 and CDR2: DFQATT and SNEGSKA (reference sequence). The CDR3 runs 17 residues. V was pared by 6 bases and J by 0 bases, with 13 bases of the junction left unmatched. CDR3 loop: CSARTGVRTLSTDTQYF. In DNA, the CDR3 is TGCAGTGCCAGGACAGGGGTGCGCACCCTAAGCACAGATACGCAGTATTTT.

The chain uses TRBV20-1 and TRBJ2-1; D remains ambiguous. The CDR3 sequence is 12 residues long. Germline V gene sequence: CDR1 DFQATT, CDR2 SNEGSKA (reference sequence). V was trimmed by 3 bases and J by 2 bases, leaving 5 bases between them. The CDR3 reads CSASVPYNEQFF. Here the CDR3 DNA reads TGCAGTGCTAGTGTACCCTACAATGAGCAGTTCTTC.

This clonotype was picked up a small number of times. The chain has TRBV5-1 and TRBJ2-1; D might be TRBD1 or TRBD2, each matching 5 bases. V was trimmed by 4 bases and J by 4 bases, leaving 21 bases between them. CDR3 length equals 17 residues. Per the germline V gene, CDR1 is SGHRS and CDR2 is YFSETQ. The CDR3 DNA follows: TGCGCCAGCAGCGAGAGGTTCCGGGACGGGCCATACAATGAGCAGTTCTTC. Amino acids: CASSERFRDGPYNEQFF.

This clonotype was seen a handful of times. This chain joins TRBV29-1 and TRBJ2-1; D is uncertain. The length of the CDR3 is 17 residues. From germline, CDR1 is SQVTM and CDR2 ANQGSEA. Trimming removed 3 bases at V and 2 bases at J, with 20 bases between. The CDR3 protein is CSVEFVDRRITYNEQFF. The DNA of the CDR3 is TGCAGCGTTGAGTTTGTTGATCGGCGGATCACCTACAATGAGCAGTTCTTC.

V usage is TRBV5-5 and J usage is TRBJ1-1; D remains ambiguous. This CDR3 is built from 15 residues. Germline V lookup: CDR1 SGHKS, CDR2 YYEKEE (reference sequence). Trimming pared 0 bases from V and 0 bases from J, leaving 9 bases between. The CDR3 DNA is TGTGCCAGCAGCTTGGAACAAGCCCTGAACACTGAAGCTTTCTTT. Translation: CASSLEQALNTEAFF.

The chain links TRBV4-3 to TRBJ2-1; D call uncertain. CDR3 length: 13 residues. CDR1 is LGHNA and CDR2 is YSLEER in the germline V gene. The germline V and J ends were trimmed by 4 bases and 4 bases, with 8 bases remaining between them. Here the CDR3 DNA reads TGCGCCAGCAGCCCGAACTTATACAATGAGCAGTTCTTC. Its translation: CASSPNLYNEQFF.

This clonotype occurred a few times. The rearrangement uses TRBV10-3 and TRBJ1-2; TRBD1 aligns across 7 bases. The CDR3 consists of 12 residues. Losses at the gene ends were 4 bases for V and 6 bases for J; bases not matched to a gene: 2. CDR1 is ENHRY, CDR2 SYGVKD, per germline. CDR3: CAISVQGDGYTF. CDR3 sequence (DNA): TGTGCCATCAGTGTTCAGGGGGATGGCTACACCTTC.

The V and J genes are TRBV6-2 or TRBV6-3 and TRBJ2-5; possible D gene TRBD1, 6 bases. CDR1 and CDR2 (germline): MNHEY, SVGEGT. V lost 6 bases to trimming and J lost 4 bases, with 18 bases between them. This CDR3 comprises 15 residues. The CDR3 DNA reads as TGTGCCAGCAGCCACCAAAGGGGCAGGGGAGAGACCCAGTACTTC. It yields the protein CASSHQRGRGETQYF.

This clonotype was detected only a few times. The chain has TRBV15 and TRBJ2-7; 8 bases line up with TRBD1. Germline CDR1 LNHNV, CDR2 YYDKDF (reference sequence). The CDR3 is made up of 14 amino acids. V trimming: 0 bases; J trimming: 5 bases; junction bases outside the gene matches: 3. Here the CDR3 reads CATSRDQGANEQYF. Here the CDR3 DNA reads TGTGCCACCAGCAGAGATCAGGGGGCGAACGAGCAGTACTTC.

The chain carries TRBV28 and TRBJ2-3, with D maybe TRBD2 (6 bases). Trimming removed 1 base at V and 3 bases at J, with 11 bases between. The CDR3 is 15 residues long. Germline lookup yields CDR1 MDHEN and CDR2 SYDVKM. CDR3 protein: CASSLYGGVTDTQYF. The CDR3 nucleotides read TGTGCCAGCAGTTTATATGGCGGGGTGACAGATACGCAGTATTTT.

The rearrangement joins TRBV5-1 to TRBJ1-1, with TRBD1 as a possible D gene (6 bases). Germline lookup yields CDR1 SGHRS and CDR2 YFSETQ. V was pared by 4 bases and J by 4 bases, with 14 bases between. The CDR3 has 14 amino acids. The CDR3 sequence is CASSPGDRFTEAFF. The CDR3 nucleotides read TGCGCCAGCAGCCCGGGAGACAGGTTCACTGAAGCTTTCTTT. The entire variable domain, with the rest obtained from reference TRBV5-1 and TRBJ1-1, is as follows: KAGVTQTPRYLIKTRGQQVTLSCSPISGHRSVSWYQQTPGQGLQFLFEYFSETQRNKGNFPGRFSGRQFSNSRSEMNVSTLELGDSALYLCASSPGDRFTEAFFGQGTRLTVV.

This clonotype was seen many times. The gene calls are TRBV12-3 or TRBV12-4 and TRBJ2-4; the match to TRBD2 covers 12 bases. The CDR3 sequence is 16 residues long. Trimming cost V 5 bases and J 1 base; bases outside gene matches: 3. The CDR3 sequence: CASSNLAGGAKNIQYF. CDR3 nucleotides: TGTGCCAGCAGTAACCTAGCGGGAGGGGCCAAAAACATTCAGTACTTC.

This clonotype came up a few times. This chain joins TRBV13 and TRBJ2-3, with TRBD2 matching 9 bases. With V trimmed by 3 bases and J by 0 bases, 7 bases remained unmatched. This CDR3 is 17 amino acids long. Germline V CDR1 and CDR2: PRHDT, FYEKMQ (reference sequence). CDR3 amino acids: CASSLRERGDSTDTQYF. DNA for the CDR3: TGTGCCAGCAGCTTGCGGGAGCGGGGGGATAGCACAGATACGCAGTATTTT.

The chain carries TRBV20-1 and TRBJ1-5; D is undetermined. With 0 bases removed from V and 2 bases from J, the gap between germline ends came to 8 bases. Germline V gene lookup returns CDR1 DFQATT and CDR2 SNEGSKA (reference sequence). CDR3 length: 14 residues. The CDR3 is CSARETNRNQPQHF. The CDR3 DNA is TGCAGTGCTAGAGAGACGAATCGCAATCAGCCCCAGCATTTT.

The chain recombines TRBV20-1 with TRBJ2-3; 8 bases fit TRBD2. J lost 5 bases, V lost 0 bases, and 7 bases had no gene match. The CDR3 is made up of 15 amino acids. Germline loops: CDR1 DFQATT, CDR2 SNEGSKA (reference sequence). CDR3 sequence reads: CSARDRSSGIDTQYF. CDR3 DNA sequence: TGCAGTGCTAGAGATCGTAGTAGCGGGATAGATACGCAGTATTTT.

This chain connects TRBV2 to TRBJ2-7; 9 nucleotides line up with TRBD1. Germline V gene sequence: CDR1 SNHLY, CDR2 FYNNEI. J was trimmed by 5 bases and V by 7 bases; bases with no gene match: 9. This CDR3 spans 14 amino acids. CDR3 protein: CASNAGTGSNEQYF. The CDR3 bases are TGTGCCAGCAATGCCGGGACAGGGTCCAACGAGCAGTACTTC.

The chain uses TRBV24-1 and TRBJ2-2, with no clear D. From germline, CDR1 is KGHDR and CDR2 SFDVKD. The CDR3 extends over 17 amino acids. V was pared by 3 bases and J by 0 bases, with 13 bases between. The CDR3 DNA reads as TGTGCCACCAGTGATCCCACCCCGGATCCGAACACCGGGGAGCTGTTTTTT. Translated, it gives CATSDPTPDPNTGELFF.

This sequence joins TRBV28 and TRBJ2-3; perhaps TRBD2 as D (5 bases). The CDR3 has 16 residues. CDR1 and CDR2 (germline): MDHEN, SYDVKM. The V end lost 7 bases, the J end lost 3 bases, and 20 bases lay between the germline ends. The CDR3 sequence is CASTLGLASRTDTQYF. CDR3 sequence (DNA): TGTGCCAGCACTCTCGGGTTGGCTAGCCGAACAGATACGCAGTATTTT.

This clonotype was counted only a few times. The genes are TRBV11-2 and TRBJ2-3; no clear D. This CDR3 contains 15 residues. CDR1 is SGHAT, CDR2 FQNNGV, per germline. V lost 5 bases, J lost 2 bases, and 14 bases lay in between. The CDR3 DNA is TGTGCCAGCAGCCCCCGGTGGGGTCACACAGATACGCAGTATTTT. Protein: CASSPRWGHTDTQYF.

This clonotype was detected only a few times. The V and J genes are TRBV14 and TRBJ2-5, with D possibly matching TRBD2 (6 bases). The CDR3 is made up of 17 amino acids. Trimming removed 2 bases from V and 3 bases from J, with 19 bases in between. Germline V lookup: CDR1 SGHDN, CDR2 FVKESK. The CDR3 here is CASSQRSGTQKEETQYF. The DNA for the CDR3 is TGTGCCAGCAGCCAACGATCCGGGACTCAAAAAGAAGAGACCCAGTACTTC.